A single sample gave rise to the 31 T cell receptor beta chains below, sequenced in a study of blood T cell repertoires in COVID-19. Measured with immunoSEQ multiplex PCR; TCRdb has only the in-frame clones, and not every one. The sample has about 140,000 clones, roughly 87% seen once. The sample comprised peripheral blood. These receptors originate from a human donor in a cohort sampled during active COVID-19.

J is TRBJ1-1 and V is TRBV13; no firm D call. The CDR3 is made up of 16 amino acids. V lost 3 bases to trimming and J lost 2 bases, with 16 bases between them. CDR1 and CDR2 (germline): PRHDT, FYEKMQ (reference sequence). The CDR3 DNA sequence: TGTGCCAGCAGCTTGGTCCGGGTAAGAGGAAACACTGAAGCTTTCTTT. Protein product: CASSLVRVRGNTEAFF.

This clone was found once. The chain combines TRBV10-2 with TRBJ2-1, with TRBD2 identical over 9 bases. This CDR3 has 16 residues. Trimming at V came to 6 bases and at J to 0 bases, leaving 6 bases not matched to a gene. From germline, CDR1 is WSHSY and CDR2 SAAADI. The CDR3 DNA reads TGCGCCAGCAGGGACCTTAGCGGGAGCTCCTACAATGAGCAGTTCTTC. Encoded protein: CASRDLSGSSYNEQFF.

The V call is TRBV6-6, the J call TRBJ1-4; the match to TRBD1 covers 7 bases. Per the germline V gene, CDR1 is MNHNY and CDR2 is SVGAGI (reference sequence). The CDR3 has 13 residues. Germline trimming cut 7 bases from V and 10 bases from J; bases unmatched to any gene: 9. The CDR3 bases are TGTGCCAGCACAGGGACAGATTTGAGAAAACTGTTTTTT. Residues: CASTGTDLRKLFF.

This clone turned up a few times. The rearrangement links TRBV11-3 to TRBJ2-1; D is ambiguous. This CDR3 is built from 14 residues. CDR1 and CDR2 from the germline V gene are SGHNT and YENEEA. Deletions cut 2 bases from V and 1 base from J, with 6 bases between. The CDR3 is CASSLSGSYNEQFF. The CDR3 nucleotides are TGTGCCAGCAGCTTATCCGGGTCCTACAATGAGCAGTTCTTC.

This clone occurred once. The chain has TRBV24-1 and TRBJ2-1, with TRBD2 matching over 8 bases. The V gene end was trimmed by 4 bases and the J gene end by 3 bases; junction bases not matched to a gene: 7. Germline V CDR1 and CDR2: KGHDR, SFDVKD. This CDR3 spans 16 amino acids. The CDR3 DNA sequence: TGTGCCACCAGTGAGAAGAGCGGGAGAATCTACAATGAGCAGTTCTTC. Protein product: CATSEKSGRIYNEQFF.

This sequence joins TRBV10-3 and TRBJ1-1; D is unclear. Trimming pared 7 bases from V and 0 bases from J, leaving 9 bases between. This CDR3 is built from 13 residues. Per the germline V gene, CDR1 is ENHRY and CDR2 is SYGVKD. The CDR3 nucleotides read TGTGCCATCAACAGCGGAATGAACACTGAAGCTTTCTTT. This codes for CAINSGMNTEAFF.

The rearrangement joins TRBV4-1 to TRBJ1-4, with D possibly being TRBD1 (6 bases). V shed 3 bases and J shed 7 bases, with 15 bases lying between them. CDR1 MGHRA and CDR2 YSYEKL come from the germline V gene. The CDR3 extends over 15 amino acids. CDR3 coding DNA: TGCGCCAGCAGCCATGGGCAGGGGAGTAGTGAAAAACTGTTTTTT. It specifies CASSHGQGSSEKLFF.

Remarks on this clone: At one boundary the junction diverges from the germline segment, which might be a read error. The rearrangement joins TRBV3-1 (or the pseudogene TRBV3-2) to TRBJ2-5, with 7 bases fitting TRBD1. The V gene's germline CDR1 is LGHDT and CDR2 YNNKEL (reference sequence). The length of the CDR3 is 17 residues. CDR3 region: CVSSQEGSGTVQETQYF. The CDR3 DNA reads TGTGTCAGCAGCCAAGAGGGCTCCGGGACAGTCCAAGAGACCCAGTACTTC.

The sample holds a few counts of this clone. The V call is TRBV30, the J call TRBJ1-1; the match to TRBD1 covers 9 bases. This CDR3 has 13 residues. The V and J ends lost 2 bases and 3 bases, in that order; junction bases with no gene match: 1. Per germline, CDR1 GTSNPN and CDR2 SVGIG (reference sequence). The CDR3 coding sequence is TGTGCCTGGAGTCACAGGGGGCACACTGAAGCTTTCTTT. Translation gives CAWSHRGHTEAFF. The whole variable domain, filled in from reference TRBV30 and TRBJ1-1, reads SQTIHQWPATLVQPVGSPLSLECTVEGTSNPNLYWYRQAAGRGLQLLFYSVGIGQISSEVPQNLSASRPQDRQFILSSKKLLLSDSGFYLCAWSHRGHTEAFFGQGTRLTVV.

The chain employs TRBV12-3 or TRBV12-4 and TRBJ1-2; a weak D match, TRBD1 (6 bases). The length of the CDR3 is 13 residues. V dropped 3 bases and J dropped 3 bases, with 8 bases sitting between them. The CDR3 bases are TGTGCCAGCAGTTTCTCAGGGGACTATGGCTACACCTTC. Amino acids: CASSFSGDYGYTF.

V is TRBV7-2 and J is TRBJ2-7, with D possibly TRBD2 on 6 matching bases. Germline values: CDR1 SGHTA, CDR2 FQGNSA. The CDR3 runs 16 residues. V shed 5 bases and J shed 0 bases, with 17 bases lying between them. Here the CDR3 reads CASSRQAGEHSYEQYF. In DNA, the CDR3 is TGTGCCAGCAGCCGTCAAGCGGGTGAACACTCCTACGAGCAGTACTTC.

The rearrangement uses TRBV28 and TRBJ2-5; D may be TRBD2 (5 bases). V gave up 4 bases and J gave up 5 bases, with 17 bases separating them. The CDR3 has 15 amino acids. CDR1 and CDR2 (germline): MDHEN, SYDVKM. The CDR3 reads CASSSLGGSKETQYF. The CDR3 nucleotides read TGTGCCAGCAGTTCCCTCGGCGGGTCGAAGGAGACCCAGTACTTC.

V gene TRBV19 combines with J gene TRBJ1-5; 9 bases line up with TRBD1. In germline, CDR1 is LNHDA, CDR2 SQIVND (reference sequence). V gave up 5 bases and J gave up 5 bases; unmatched junction bases: 4. The CDR3 sequence is 14 residues long. This chain's CDR3 is CASSGTGKHQPQHF. As DNA, the CDR3 is TGTGCCAGTAGTGGGACAGGGAAACATCAGCCCCAGCATTTT.

The V gene is TRBV15, the J gene TRBJ1-4, with D unclear. There are 16 residues in the CDR3. Germline V CDR1 and CDR2: LNHNV, YYDKDF (reference sequence). V was pared by 2 bases and J by 4 bases, with 14 bases between. CDR3: CATSRLRWGGNEKLFF. The DNA for the CDR3 is TGTGCCACCAGCAGATTGAGGTGGGGAGGTAATGAAAAACTGTTTTTT.

This clone was found once. This rearrangement joins TRBV5-1 to TRBJ2-7; 10 bases are a match to TRBD1. With V trimmed by 4 bases and J by 5 bases, 6 bases remained unmatched. This CDR3 comprises 14 residues. From germline, CDR1 is SGHRS and CDR2 YFSETQ. DNA for the CDR3: TGCGCCAGCAGCACCGCGGGACAGGGGAACGAGCAGTACTTC. This codes for CASSTAGQGNEQYF.

The sample holds one count of this clone. The J gene is TRBJ2-1, the V gene TRBV7-2; 8 bases fit TRBD2. Germline V gene sequence: CDR1 SGHTA, CDR2 FQGNSA. This CDR3 spans 17 amino acids. Trimming at V came to 2 bases and at J to 0 bases, leaving 6 bases not matched to a gene. Here the CDR3 DNA reads TGTGCCAGCAGCTTATATGGCGGGAGGACCTCCTACAATGAGCAGTTCTTC. Amino acid sequence: CASSLYGGRTSYNEQFF.

CDR3 residues: CASSSLAGKRHNEQFF. The CDR3 DNA is TGTGCCAGCAGCTCGTTAGCGGGAAAGAGACACAATGAGCAGTTCTTC. This sequence joins TRBV11-2 and TRBJ2-1, with TRBD2 matching over 8 bases. The V gene's germline CDR1 is SGHAT and CDR2 FQNNGV. V was pared by 4 bases and J by 5 bases, with 10 bases of the junction left unmatched. The CDR3 totals 16 residues.

This clone showed up just once. The chain carries TRBV28 and TRBJ2-1; D is possibly TRBD2 (6 bases). CDR3 length: 14 amino acids. CDR1 and CDR2 from the germline V gene are MDHEN and SYDVKM. Trimming removed 3 bases from V and 5 bases from J, with 11 bases in between. The CDR3 sequence is CASSLFGTHNEQFF. The CDR3 DNA sequence: TGTGCCAGCAGTTTGTTCGGGACTCACAATGAGCAGTTCTTC.

V gene TRBV5-4 combines with J gene TRBJ2-1, with 16 nucleotides matching TRBD2. Germline V gives CDR1 SGHNT, CDR2 YYREEE (reference sequence). The V segment lost 3 bases and the J segment 8 bases; nucleotides outside the gene matches: 11. The CDR3 has 18 residues. The CDR3 spells CASSSEPGLAGGRHEQFF. CDR3 DNA sequence: TGTGCCAGCAGCTCTGAACCGGGACTAGCGGGAGGGCGCCATGAGCAGTTCTTC.

The count of this clone is one. The gene calls are TRBV5-1 and TRBJ2-1, with 9 bases that match TRBD2. The CDR3 spans 14 residues. The junction had 5 bases not matched to a gene; V was cut back by 2 bases and J by 8 bases. Germline V CDR1 and CDR2: SGHRS, YFSETQ. CDR3 loop: CASSFSGSGDEQFF. In nucleotides, the CDR3 is TGCGCCAGCAGCTTTAGCGGGAGCGGGGATGAGCAGTTCTTC. The entire variable domain, with the rest obtained from reference TRBV5-1 and TRBJ2-1, is as follows: KAGVTQTPRYLIKTRGQQVTLSCSPISGHRSVSWYQQTPGQGLQFLFEYFSETQRNKGNFPGRFSGRQFSNSRSEMNVSTLELGDSALYLCASSFSGSGDEQFFGPGTRLTVL.

V and J are TRBV3-1 (or the pseudogene TRBV3-2) and TRBJ2-1; weak D call: TRBD2 (6 bases). The germline V gene encodes CDR1 LGHDT and CDR2 YNNKEL (reference sequence). Trimming took 5 bases from V and 7 from J, leaving 9 bases between them. CDR3 length: 12 amino acids. The CDR3 spells CASSGDLNEQFF. The CDR3 coding sequence is TGTGCCAGCAGCGGGGACTTAAATGAGCAGTTCTTC.

This chain connects TRBV29-1 to TRBJ1-4; D is possibly TRBD1 (6 bases). Germline values: CDR1 SQVTM, CDR2 ANQGSEA. Trimming left V 0 bases short and J 7 bases short, with 12 bases between. This CDR3 contains 14 residues. CDR3 protein: CSVEDPRGGEKLFF. CDR3 nucleotide sequence: TGCAGCGTTGAAGATCCCAGGGGCGGTGAAAAACTGTTTTTT.

The J gene is TRBJ2-3, the V gene TRBV7-3; 9 positions agree with TRBD2. Unmatched junction bases numbered 2, after V lost 1 base and J lost 6 bases. The CDR3 extends over 14 amino acids. Germline V gene data show CDR1 as SGHTA and CDR2 as FQGTGA. The CDR3 loop reads CASSLSLAGDTQYF. The CDR3 DNA sequence: TGTGCCAGCAGCTTAAGCCTAGCGGGGGATACGCAGTATTTT.

The chain has TRBV10-2 and TRBJ2-7; D is unresolved. The V end lost 2 bases, the J end lost 2 bases, and 4 bases lay between the germline ends. The germline CDR1 and CDR2 sequences are WSHSY and SAAADI. CDR3 length: 12 residues. The CDR3 DNA is TGCGCCAGCAGTGAGACAGCCTACGAGCAGTACTTC. Protein: CASSETAYEQYF.

The rearrangement uses TRBV9 and TRBJ1-2, with D uncertain. The V and J ends lost 0 bases and 13 bases respectively, with 13 bases between them. Germline V lookup: CDR1 SGDLS, CDR2 YYNGEE. This CDR3 has 12 amino acids. The chain's CDR3 is CASSVVHLCGTF. CDR3 DNA sequence: TGTGCCAGCAGCGTAGTACACCTTTGCGGCACCTTC. Full variable domain (remainder filled in from reference TRBV9 and TRBJ1-2): DSGVTQTPKHLITATGQRVTLRCSPRSGDLSVYWYQQSLDQGLQFLIQYYNGEERAKGNILERFSAQQFPDLHSELNLSSLELGDSALYFCASSVVHLCGTFGSGTRLTVV.

The chain combines TRBV4-2 with TRBJ2-7; a possible D gene is TRBD1 (6 bases). Deletions cut 2 bases from V and 3 bases from J, with 11 bases between. There are 14 residues in the CDR3. Germline V CDR1 and CDR2: LGHNA, YNFKEQ. The CDR3 DNA sequence: TGTGCCAGCAGCCAAACAGGGAAACACTACGAGCAGTACTTC. It specifies CASSQTGKHYEQYF.

This clone was seen more than once but under ten times. The CDR3 nucleotides read TGTGCCAGCAGCAGTGCGGGGGATCAGCCCCAGCATTTT. Its protein product is CASSSAGDQPQHF. The chain combines TRBV6-5 with TRBJ1-5, with D perhaps matching TRBD1 (5 bases). The CDR3 contains 13 residues. CDR1 and CDR2 (germline): MNHEY, SVGAGI. The V end lost 6 bases, the J end lost 5 bases, and 11 bases lay between the germline ends.

The rearrangement links TRBV9 to TRBJ2-1; the match to TRBD1 covers 10 bases. This CDR3 comprises 16 residues. V shed 3 bases and J 0 bases; nucleotides not matched to a gene: 3. CDR1 SGDLS and CDR2 YYNGEE come from the germline V gene. The CDR3 nucleotides read TGTGCCAGCAGCGGCTGGACAGGGGGCTCCTACAATGAGCAGTTCTTC. This encodes CASSGWTGGSYNEQFF.

This clone was recorded a few times. The V call is TRBV11-3, the J call TRBJ2-1; TRBD2 matches 14 bases. This CDR3 is built from 18 residues. V trimming: 4 bases; J trimming: 2 bases; junction bases outside the gene matches: 7. In germline, CDR1 is SGHNT, CDR2 YENEEA. The CDR3 loop is CASSYRGLAGAPYNEQFF. The CDR3 region has the DNA TGTGCCAGCAGCTACAGGGGACTAGCGGGAGCACCCTACAATGAGCAGTTCTTC. Variable domain in full (rest from reference TRBV11-3 and TRBJ2-1): EAGVVQSPRYKIIEKKQPVAFWCNPISGHNTLYWYLQNLGQGPELLIRYENEEAVDDSQLPKDRFSAERLKGVDSTLKIQPAELGDSAVYLCASSYRGLAGAPYNEQFFGPGTRLTVL.

Here the CDR3 reads CASSLVGENIQYF. The CDR3 coding sequence is TGTGCCAGCAGCTTGGTAGGGGAAAACATTCAGTACTTC. The chain employs TRBV5-4 and TRBJ2-4; TRBD1 is a possible D gene (5 bases). Looked up from germline, CDR1 is SGHNT and CDR2 is YYREEE (reference sequence). The CDR3 extends over 13 amino acids. V was clipped by 0 bases and J by 5 bases, with 6 bases between them.

The gene calls are TRBV30 and TRBJ1-6, with 8 nucleotides matching TRBD1. The trim removed 2 bases at V and 8 bases at J, leaving 11 bases unmatched. Germline CDR1 is GTSNPN and CDR2 is SVGIG (reference sequence). CDR3 size: 16 residues. The CDR3 here is CAWSLPRGQGHSPLHF. The CDR3 DNA reads as TGTGCCTGGAGTTTACCCCGAGGACAGGGACATTCACCCCTCCACTTT.